This section outlines one TCR beta chain sequence together with its context. This entry is derived from a study of human T cells and chemical hapten exposure. The library tagged individual cDNA molecules with unique molecular identifiers. TCRdb itself ran the reads through MiXCR, one entry per CDR3 protein. The sample records some 4,900 distinct CDR3 sequences, approximately 60% being singletons. Treatment noted: therapeutic diphenylcyclopropenone sensitization with weekly scalp DPC. The germline V and J ends were trimmed by 5 bases and 9 bases, with 14 bases remaining between them. This CDR3 is built from 13 residues.

The sequencing used whole blood, collected before DPC sensitization or 2, 6, or about 24 weeks after (not recorded which). The chain employs TRBV12-3 or TRBV12-4 and TRBJ2-1; D tentatively fits TRBD1 or TRBD2 (5 bases each). The receptor was isolated from an adult with alopecia areata. Some clones in this sample may be carry-over from other donors' samples. This table probably holds off-target reads from a library built for another chain. The chain's CDR3 is CASSPQGSGEQFF. CDR3 coding DNA: TGTGCCAGCAGTCCCCAGGGAAGCGGTGAGCAGTTCTTC.